These 22 T cell receptor beta chains originate from one sample sequenced in a study of T-cell memory formation after mild COVID-19 (dated by TCRdb to about 2021). The library was generated by 5' RACE. This sample was sequenced with an Illumina NovaSeq 6000. TCRdb reprocessed the public reads (quality trimming at Q25 with fastp, clone calling with MiXCR) and kept in-frame beta chains. Identical CDR3 protein sequences are pooled into one entry, listed with their most common genes and DNA. The sample records 360,000 or so distinct CDR3 sequences, 25% to 30% of which are singletons. The ten largest clones represent roughly 13% of the sample. The sample was PBMCs or a T cell subset sorted from them (not recorded which). The receptor set was obtained from an adult woman who had mild COVID-19 (a few samples of this study predate the infection). The sample titles of this study are shuffled in the database, so cell type and time point are left out; the donor was told from shared clones.

The sample holds a few counts of this clonotype. The chain is built from TRBV12-3 or TRBV12-4 and TRBJ1-1; D gene ambiguous. The V and J ends lost 1 base and 0 bases respectively, with 12 bases between them. CDR3 length: 16 residues. DNA of the CDR3: TGTGCCAGCAGTTTAGGAGGACGTATAATGAACACTGAAGCTTTCTTT. Translated, it gives CASSLGGRIMNTEAFF.

The CDR3 DNA sequence: TGTGCCAGCAATTGGCGTACCGGGGAGCTGTTTTTT. Translation gives CASNWRTGELFF. This chain joins TRBV6-6 and TRBJ2-2; D not resolved. Trimming took 7 bases from V and 5 from J, leaving 8 bases between them. Germline lookup yields CDR1 MNHNY and CDR2 SVGAGI (reference sequence). There are 12 residues in the CDR3.

This sequence joins TRBV7-9 and TRBJ2-7; TRBD2 might be the D (5 bases). V lost 5 bases and J lost 4, with 24 bases in between. Germline CDR1 SEHNR, CDR2 FQNEAQ (reference sequence). This CDR3 spans 17 amino acids. CDR3 sequence: CASSLQSVGLAGYEQYF. The CDR3 DNA reads as TGTGCCAGCAGCCTACAATCTGTAGGACTCGCTGGGTACGAGCAGTACTTC.

This clonotype was recorded a few times. J is TRBJ1-6 and V is TRBV7-9, with 11 bases lining up with TRBD1. This CDR3 comprises 15 residues. Germline-derived CDR1 and CDR2 are SEHNR and FQNEAQ (reference sequence). V shed 5 bases and J 10 bases; nucleotides not matched to a gene: 7. The CDR3 here is CASSRGTGGESPLHF. The CDR3 DNA reads as TGTGCCAGCAGCCGAGGGACAGGGGGGGAATCACCCCTCCACTTT.

The chain links TRBV6-2 or TRBV6-3 to TRBJ2-7; a weak D match, TRBD2 (5 bases). The germline CDR1 and CDR2 sequences are MNHEY and SVGEGT. V dropped 2 bases and J dropped 12 bases, with 14 bases sitting between them. The CDR3 is 12 amino acids. CDR3 DNA: TGTGCCAGCAGTTACACCGGGATACAGTGGTACTTC. Protein product: CASSYTGIQWYF.

The gene calls are TRBV29-1 and TRBJ1-2, with TRBD1 matching 8 bases. Germline CDR1 is SQVTM and CDR2 is ANQGSEA. J gave up 2 bases and V 5 bases, and 4 bases lay outside the gene matches. The CDR3 totals 13 residues. In nucleotides, the CDR3 is TGCAGCGTTACCGGGACAGGCAACTATGGCTACACCTTC. Protein product: CSVTGTGNYGYTF.

This chain connects TRBV7-6 to TRBJ2-1; D might be TRBD2 (5 bases). This CDR3 contains 15 residues. Trimming took 4 bases from V and 8 from J, leaving 18 bases between them. From germline, CDR1 is SGHVS and CDR2 FNYEAQ. CDR3 protein: CASSSAGPDGDEQFF. For the CDR3, the DNA is TGTGCCAGCAGCTCCGCGGGTCCAGATGGGGATGAGCAGTTCTTC.

This clonotype was picked up many times. The V call is TRBV7-9, the J call TRBJ2-1; a possible D gene is TRBD2 (5 bases). The ends were cut back, 4 bases at V and 7 bases at J, with 11 bases in the middle. CDR3 length: 13 amino acids. Germline V gives CDR1 SEHNR, CDR2 FQNEAQ (reference sequence). DNA of the CDR3: TGTGCCAGCAGCTCGAGCGGCCAGAATGAGCAGTTCTTC. As protein: CASSSSGQNEQFF.

This clonotype appeared a few times. The chain has TRBV20-1 and TRBJ1-1; possibly TRBD1 for D (5 bases). Germline loops: CDR1 DFQATT, CDR2 SNEGSKA (reference sequence). The V end was cut by 6 bases, the J end by 0 bases, with 23 bases between. The length of the CDR3 is 17 residues. The CDR3 DNA reads as TGCAGTGCCCAACGGGGGGGGAGAGGACCGATGAACACTGAAGCTTTCTTT. Its translation is CSAQRGGRGPMNTEAFF.

The chain has TRBV27 and TRBJ1-6; tentative D call: TRBD1 (5 bases). Looked up from germline, CDR1 is MNHEY and CDR2 is SMNVEV (reference sequence). This CDR3 is 14 amino acids long. V lost 3 bases to trimming and J lost 8 bases, with 11 bases between them. The CDR3 DNA is TGTGCCAGCAGTTTTAATGGGGCAGATTCACCCCTCCACTTT. This codes for CASSFNGADSPLHF.

The gene calls are TRBV7-2 and TRBJ2-1; D unresolved. Germline V gene lookup returns CDR1 SGHTA and CDR2 FQGNSA. The CDR3 consists of 12 residues. The ends were cut back, 1 base at V and 10 bases at J, with 8 bases in the middle. Here the CDR3 DNA reads TGTGCCAGCAGCTTAGAGGCCGGGGAGCAGTTCTTC. Residues: CASSLEAGEQFF.

The chain is built from TRBV24-1 and TRBJ2-2; 7 bases match TRBD1. Looked up from germline, CDR1 is KGHDR and CDR2 is SFDVKD. V lost 4 bases and J lost 6; bases outside the gene matches: 13. The CDR3 is 17 residues long. The CDR3 spells CATSDPASTGPAGELFF. The CDR3 coding sequence is TGTGCCACCAGTGACCCCGCTTCGACAGGGCCCGCCGGGGAGCTGTTTTTT.

This clonotype was counted many times. The V gene is TRBV7-3, the J gene TRBJ2-3; D gene uncertain. Germline CDR1 SGHTA, CDR2 FQGTGA. This CDR3 has 13 amino acids. Trimming removed 2 bases at V and 2 bases at J, with 5 bases between. The CDR3 region has the DNA TGTGCCAGCAGCTTAGGCTTCACAGATACGCAGTATTTT. This sequence encodes CASSLGFTDTQYF.

This sequence joins TRBV5-4 and TRBJ2-1; D is ambiguous. V was trimmed by 7 bases and J by 7 bases, leaving 12 bases between them. This CDR3 is built from 12 residues. Germline loops: CDR1 SGHNT, CDR2 YYREEE (reference sequence). The CDR3 region is CASAPVGNEQFF. The DNA for the CDR3 is TGTGCCAGCGCCCCGGTTGGGAATGAGCAGTTCTTC.

This clonotype has a handful of counts. The chain joins TRBV20-1 to TRBJ2-1; TRBD2 matches at 11 bases. CDR1 is DFQATT and CDR2 is SNEGSKA in the germline V gene (reference sequence). With 1 base clipped from V and 6 bases from J, the junction kept 2 bases outside the gene matches. This CDR3 contains 14 residues. The CDR3: CSARVAGGGNEQFF. In DNA, the CDR3 is TGCAGTGCTAGAGTAGCGGGAGGGGGCAATGAGCAGTTCTTC.

This CDR3 is CATSEPSGESTDTQYF. In DNA, the CDR3 is TGTGCCACCAGTGAGCCTAGCGGGGAGAGCACAGATACGCAGTATTTT. The rearrangement links TRBV24-1 to TRBJ2-3; TRBD2 agrees at 9 bases. V trimming: 4 bases; J trimming: 0 bases; junction bases outside the gene matches: 4. Germline V gives CDR1 KGHDR, CDR2 SFDVKD. The length of the CDR3 is 16 residues.

This chain joins TRBV4-1 and TRBJ1-1, with no clear D. CDR3 length: 14 residues. V was cut by 3 bases and J by 1 base, with 9 bases left in between. Germline-derived CDR1 and CDR2 are MGHRA and YSYEKL. Written as DNA, the CDR3 is TGCGCCAGCAGCCATCCCACTGAGAACACTGAAGCTTTCTTT. The encoded protein is CASSHPTENTEAFF.

V usage is TRBV2 and J usage is TRBJ2-3; 7 bases match TRBD2. This CDR3 region has 16 residues. V lost 9 bases, J lost 2 bases, and 14 bases stayed unmatched. Germline V CDR1 and CDR2: SNHLY, FYNNEI. The CDR3: CASERDYPTYTDTQYF. The CDR3 bases are TGTGCCAGTGAACGGGACTACCCGACTTACACAGATACGCAGTATTTT. The complete variable domain, with remaining parts taken from reference TRBV2 and TRBJ2-3, reads EPEVTQTPSHQVTQMGQEVILRCVPISNHLYFYWYRQILGQKVEFLVSFYNNEISEKSEIFDDQFSVERPDGSNFTLKIRSTKLEDSAMYFCASERDYPTYTDTQYFGPGTRLTVL.

This clonotype appeared many times. The V and J genes are TRBV11-1 and TRBJ2-1; 8 bases agree with TRBD2. In germline, CDR1 is SGHAT, CDR2 FQDESV (reference sequence). V lost 5 bases and J lost 5; bases outside the gene matches: 11. There are 16 residues in the CDR3. The CDR3 is CASSRGGNSGNNEQFF. The DNA for the CDR3 is TGTGCCAGCAGCCGAGGGGGTAATAGCGGGAACAATGAGCAGTTCTTC. The complete variable domain, with remaining parts taken from reference TRBV11-1 and TRBJ2-1, reads EAEVAQSPRYKITEKSQAVAFWCDPISGHATLYWYRQILGQGPELLVQFQDESVVDDSQLPKDRFSAERLKGVDSTLKIQPAELGDSAMYLCASSRGGNSGNNEQFFGPGTRLTVL.

V and J are TRBV5-6 and TRBJ2-4; 12 bases line up with TRBD1. Germline V gene data show CDR1 as SGHDT and CDR2 as YYEEEE. The J segment lost 6 bases and the V segment lost 0 bases, leaving 7 bases of the junction unmatched. The CDR3 runs 17 residues. The CDR3 protein is CASSLDRPGQGANIQYF. CDR3 bases: TGTGCCAGCAGCTTGGACCGGCCGGGACAGGGGGCAAACATTCAGTACTTC. Complete variable domain (other parts from reference TRBV5-6 and TRBJ2-4): DAGVTQSPTHLIKTRGQQVTLRCSPKSGHDTVSWYQQALGQGPQFIFQYYEEEERQRGNFPDRFSGHQFPNYSSELNVNALLLGDSALYLCASSLDRPGQGANIQYFGAGTRLSVL.

This clonotype has a handful of counts. Germline is not matched at one junction end, which may reflect a read error. This chain links TRBV7-7 with TRBJ2-1; D is undetermined. The CDR3 extends over 13 amino acids. CDR1 is SSHAT and CDR2 is FNYEAQ in the germline V gene (reference sequence). The CDR3 coding sequence is TGTGCTAGCAGCGTAAACAGATACAATGAGCAGTTCTTC. It encodes CASSVNRYNEQFF.

The chain has TRBV7-8 and TRBJ1-2; 8 bases match TRBD1. This CDR3 spans 16 amino acids. Germline assignment: CDR1 SGHVS and CDR2 FQNEAQ. V shed 4 bases, J shed 1 base, and the junction held 8 bases outside the gene matches. For the CDR3, the DNA is TGTGCCAGCAGCTACCTGGACAGGGCTATTAACTATGGCTACACCTTC. This encodes CASSYLDRAINYGYTF.